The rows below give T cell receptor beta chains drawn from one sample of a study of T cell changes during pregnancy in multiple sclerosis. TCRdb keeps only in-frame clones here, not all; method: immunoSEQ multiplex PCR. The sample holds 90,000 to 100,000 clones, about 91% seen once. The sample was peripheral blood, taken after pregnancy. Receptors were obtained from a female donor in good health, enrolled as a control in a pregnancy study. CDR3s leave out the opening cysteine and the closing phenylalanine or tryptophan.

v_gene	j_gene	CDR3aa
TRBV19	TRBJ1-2	ATLRGANYGYT
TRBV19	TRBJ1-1	ASSITAAGGFAEAF
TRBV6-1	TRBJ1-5	ASTNSLQPQH
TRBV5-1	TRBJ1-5	ASSLDPVAGGYSNQPQH
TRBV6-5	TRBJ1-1	ASSRGQGEAF
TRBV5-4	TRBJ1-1	ASSLERGTEAF
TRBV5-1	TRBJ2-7	ASSSPTSEQY
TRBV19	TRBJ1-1	ASSIRGHAEAF
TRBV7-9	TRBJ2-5	ASSSGMETQY
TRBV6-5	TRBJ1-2	ASSYSFYTGGGYT
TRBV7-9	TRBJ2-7	ASSLDFYEQY
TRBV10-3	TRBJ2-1	AMTSAPWTGLYSYNEQF
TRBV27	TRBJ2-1	ASSFQRGDRVEERERNEQF
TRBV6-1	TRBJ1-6	ASSEVPPSSYNSPLH
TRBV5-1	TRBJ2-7	ASHGGGGPGYEQY
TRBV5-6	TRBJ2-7	ASEPTIRRNLQLEQY
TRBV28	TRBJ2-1	ASSLGRAGGQDEQF
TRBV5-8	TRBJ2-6	ASSLQVGPGANVLT
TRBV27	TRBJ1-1	ASSRLGGMNTEAF
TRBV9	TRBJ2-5	ASSVQAGGLQETQY
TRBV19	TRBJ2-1	ASSLTLLAGSRDEQF
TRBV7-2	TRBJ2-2	ASSLEVGGPFGELF
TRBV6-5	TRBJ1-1	ASSYSARITTEAF
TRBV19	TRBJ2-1	ASNPYLGPGGEQF
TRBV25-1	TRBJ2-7	ASIRSRRAFPYEQY
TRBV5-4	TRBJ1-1	ASSDLDRDEAF
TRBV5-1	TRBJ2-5	ASSLVASGRQETQY
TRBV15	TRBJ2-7	ATSRAGLNYEQY
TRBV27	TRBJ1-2	ASSPASGGNGYT
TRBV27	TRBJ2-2	ASSPRLAGFTGELF
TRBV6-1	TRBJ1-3	ASSVSHSSGNTIY
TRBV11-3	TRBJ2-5	ASSPQERRGDQETQY
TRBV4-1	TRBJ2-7	ASSQDLIGGRAYEQY
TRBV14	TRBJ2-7	ASSSDSYEQY
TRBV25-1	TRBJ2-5	ASRYRGAQETQY
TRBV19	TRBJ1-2	ASSIGHRSNGYT
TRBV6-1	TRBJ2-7	ASSEGQTSYEQY
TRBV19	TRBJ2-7	ASSIVTSGPYEQY
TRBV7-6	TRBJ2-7	ASSFGDSYEQY
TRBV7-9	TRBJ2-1	ASSPGEAAYNEQF
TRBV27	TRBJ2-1	ASSLTPGYEQF
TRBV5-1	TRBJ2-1	ASGKGGSNEQF
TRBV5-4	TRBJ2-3	ASSGGAHTQY
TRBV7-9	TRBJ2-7	ASSLAGDEQY
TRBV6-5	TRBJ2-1	ASRVAGAYNEQF
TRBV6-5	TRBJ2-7	ASSYRGRSYEQY
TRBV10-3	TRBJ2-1	AISGTGGNEQF
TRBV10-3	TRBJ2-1	AITLSGADRGFPRSSYNEQF
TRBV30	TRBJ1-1	AWTRIDMNTEAF
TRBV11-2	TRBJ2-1	ASSPTSRTAGYNEQF
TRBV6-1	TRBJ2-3	ASTHRGSPPDTQY